This T cell receptor beta chain is from a study of T cell changes during pregnancy in multiple sclerosis. Repertoires were generated with immunoSEQ multiplex PCR, while TCRdb's copy carries only in-frame clones and drops some. The table shows tens of thousands of clones, with roughly 92% occurring only once. This CDR3 comprises 16 residues. V dropped 0 bases and J dropped 8; count of bases not matched to a gene: 4. Germline V gene lookup returns CDR1 SGHTA and CDR2 FQGNSA. The origin of this receptor is a female donor in good health, enrolled as a control in a pregnancy study. The rearrangement joins TRBV7-2 to TRBJ2-1, with 13 nucleotides matching TRBD2. The sample in question was peripheral blood, obtained after pregnancy. In DNA form, the CDR3 reads TGTGCCAGCAGCTTAGCCGGGACTAGCGGGATAGATGAGCAGTTCTTC. The encoded protein is CASSLAGTSGIDEQFF.